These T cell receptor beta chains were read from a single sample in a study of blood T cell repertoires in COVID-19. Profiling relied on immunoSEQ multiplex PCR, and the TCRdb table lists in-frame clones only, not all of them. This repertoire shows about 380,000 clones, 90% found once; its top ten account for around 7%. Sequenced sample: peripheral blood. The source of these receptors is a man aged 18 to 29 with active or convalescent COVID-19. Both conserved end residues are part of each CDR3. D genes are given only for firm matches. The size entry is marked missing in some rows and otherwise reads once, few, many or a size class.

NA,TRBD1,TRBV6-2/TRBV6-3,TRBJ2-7,TGTGCCAGCAGTGGACAGGGGACAGGGAACTACGAGCAGTACTTC,CASSGQGTGNYEQYF
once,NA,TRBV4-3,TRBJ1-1,TGCGCCAGCAGCCATGGAGCGAACACTGAAGCTTTCTTT,CASSHGANTEAFF
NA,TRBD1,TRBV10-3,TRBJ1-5,TGTGCCATCGGGACACAGGGGATCAATCAGCCCCAGCATTTT,CAIGTQGINQPQHF
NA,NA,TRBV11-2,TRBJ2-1,TGTGCCAGCAGCTTAGTATCGACTATCGAGCAGTTCTTC,CASSLVSTIEQFF
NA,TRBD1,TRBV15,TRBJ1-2,TGTGCCACCAGAGGGGACAGGGTGGGTCCGGGCTATGGCTACACCTTC,CATRGDRVGPGYGYTF
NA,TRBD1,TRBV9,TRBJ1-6,TGTGCCAGCAGCGCGACAGGGGTCAATTCACCCCTCCACTTT,CASSATGVNSPLHF
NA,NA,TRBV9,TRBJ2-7,TGTGCCAGCAGCGTAGAATGGGCGACATCCTACGAGCAGTACTTC,CASSVEWATSYEQYF
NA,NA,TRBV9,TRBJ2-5,TGTGCCAGCAGCGTAGCTCGGACAATTGGTGAGACCCAGTACTTC,CASSVARTIGETQYF
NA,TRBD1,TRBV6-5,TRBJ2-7,TGTGCCAGCAGTTACAGGGGGCAGAACTACGAGCAGTACTTC,CASSYRGQNYEQYF
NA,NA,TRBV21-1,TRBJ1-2,TGTGCCAGCAGCAAGCCGCGGCAGCCCAACTATGGCTACACCTTC,CASSKPRQPNYGYTF
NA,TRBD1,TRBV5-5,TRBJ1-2,TGTGCCAGCAGCTTACAGGGGGTAGCTAACTATGGCTACACCTTC,CASSLQGVANYGYTF
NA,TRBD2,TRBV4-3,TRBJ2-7,TGCGCCAGCAGCCAAGAGGCCCAAGCGGGAGTCTCCTACGAGCAGTACTTC,CASSQEAQAGVSYEQYF
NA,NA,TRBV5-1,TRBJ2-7,TGCGCCAGCAGCTTGGGTAGAAACGAGCAGTACTTC,CASSLGRNEQYF
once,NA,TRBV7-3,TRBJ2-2,TGTGCCAGCAGCTTATTGGGGGCCCAGAACACCGGGGAGCTGTTTTTT,CASSLLGAQNTGELFF
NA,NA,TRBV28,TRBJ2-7,TGTGCCAGCAGCCTAACGAGCAAGATCCCCTACGAGCAGTACTTC,CASSLTSKIPYEQYF
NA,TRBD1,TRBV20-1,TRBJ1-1,TGCAGTGCTAGTCAGGGGGCGCGAATAAACACTGAAGCTTTCTTT,CSASQGARINTEAFF
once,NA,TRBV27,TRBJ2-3,TGTGCCAGCAGTGATCGAATAGGGGCAGATACGCAGTATTTT,CASSDRIGADTQYF
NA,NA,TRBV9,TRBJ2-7,TGTGCCAGCAGCGCGAACAGGCAAAGCGAGCAGTACTTC,CASSANRQSEQYF
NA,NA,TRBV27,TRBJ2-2,TGTGCCAGCAGGGAGGGCCGGGTGGCCGGGGAGCTGTTTTTT,CASREGRVAGELFF
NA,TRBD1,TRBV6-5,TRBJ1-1,TGTGCCAGCAGTTACTCGAGGACAGGGAACACTGAAGCTTTCTTT,CASSYSRTGNTEAFF
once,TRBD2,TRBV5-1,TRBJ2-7,TGCGCCAGCAGTTCCGGGAGGGACGTACACGAGCAGTACTTC,CASSSGRDVHEQYF
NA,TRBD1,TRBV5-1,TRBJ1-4,TGCGCCAGCAGCTTGGAGGGACAGGGGGATGAAAAACTGTTTTTT,CASSLEGQGDEKLFF
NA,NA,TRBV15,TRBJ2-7,TGTGCCACCAGCAGAGACTCCGGGACAATCTACGAGCAGTACTTC,CATSRDSGTIYEQYF
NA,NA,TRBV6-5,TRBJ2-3,TGTGCCAGCAGGCCAGGGTGGGCAGATACGCAGTATTTT,CASRPGWADTQYF
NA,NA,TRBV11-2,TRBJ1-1,TGTGCCAGCAGCTTAGTCGGCAGGGTCGGGCCCGAAGCTTTCTTT,CASSLVGRVGPEAFF
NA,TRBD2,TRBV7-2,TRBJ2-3,TGTGCCAGCAGCCCAGGGGTTGGTAGCGGGAGGGCCGCAGATACGCAGTATTTT,CASSPGVGSGRAADTQYF
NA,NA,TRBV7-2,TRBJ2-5,TGTGCCAGCAGCTTAGTGGGGGGAGAGCAAGAGACCCAGTACTTC,CASSLVGGEQETQYF
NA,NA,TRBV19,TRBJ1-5,TGTGCCAGTAGCACCTCGGAGGGCCGGAGCAATCAGCCCCAGCATTTT,CASSTSEGRSNQPQHF
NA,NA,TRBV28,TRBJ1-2,TGTGCCAGCAGTCAAAGGGGTACTTTCTCCTATGGCTACACCTTC,CASSQRGTFSYGYTF
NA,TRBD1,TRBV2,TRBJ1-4,TGTGCCAGCTCTAGGGACAGGGGTAATGAAAAACTGTTTTTT,CASSRDRGNEKLFF
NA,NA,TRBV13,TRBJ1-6,TGTGCCAGCAGCCCACTGGACAGATACGATTCACCCCTCCACTTT,CASSPLDRYDSPLHF
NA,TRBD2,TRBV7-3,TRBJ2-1,TGTGCCAGCAGCTTCCTAGCGGGGGGGAATGAGCAGTTCTTC,CASSFLAGGNEQFF
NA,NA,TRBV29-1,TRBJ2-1,TGCAGCGTTGTCTTCGGGCAGGGGAACTCCTACAATGAGCAGTTCTTC,CSVVFGQGNSYNEQFF
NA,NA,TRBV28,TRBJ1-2,TGTGCCAGCAGTTACAAGTCAAATAACTATGGCTACACCTTC,CASSYKSNNYGYTF
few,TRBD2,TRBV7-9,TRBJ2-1,TGTGCCAGCAGCCGGGGGAAGGGACTAGCGGGAGGGGATGAGCAGTTCTTC,CASSRGKGLAGGDEQFF
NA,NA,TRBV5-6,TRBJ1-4,TGTGCCAGCAGCCGATTTGAGTCCCGTAATGAAAAACTGTTTTTT,CASSRFESRNEKLFF
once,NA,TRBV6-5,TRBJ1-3,TGTGCCAGCAGTTACTCGAGGGGACAAGGGAACACCATATATTTT,CASSYSRGQGNTIYF
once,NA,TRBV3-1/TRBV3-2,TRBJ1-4,TGTGCCAGCAGCCGGCAGGTTGCTAATGAAAAACTGTTTTTT,CASSRQVANEKLFF
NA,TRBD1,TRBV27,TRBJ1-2,TGTGCCAGCAGTTTAAGACAGGGCTATGGCTACACCTTC,CASSLRQGYGYTF
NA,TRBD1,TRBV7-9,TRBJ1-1,TGTGCCAGCAGCCACCCGGACAGGGCGAGGCTCACTGACGCCCCTGAAGCTTTCTTT,CASSHPDRARLTDAPEAFF
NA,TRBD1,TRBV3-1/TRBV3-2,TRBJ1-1,TGTGCCAGCAGCCAAGATCAGGGGGCTGCCACTGAAGCTTTCTTT,CASSQDQGAATEAFF
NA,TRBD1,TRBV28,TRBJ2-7,TGTGCCAGCAGTCGACGAACCGGGACAGGGCGGTACGAGCAGTACTTC,CASSRRTGTGRYEQYF
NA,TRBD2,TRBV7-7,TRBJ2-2,TGTGCTAGCAGCCGAGATCGGCGGGGGGCGGGCACCGGGGAGCTGTTTTTT,CASSRDRRGAGTGELFF
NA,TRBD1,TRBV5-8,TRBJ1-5,TGTGCCAGCAGCTTAAAACTGGGACAGGCCGACAATCAGCCCCAGCATTTT,CASSLKLGQADNQPQHF
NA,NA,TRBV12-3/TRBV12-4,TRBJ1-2,TGTGCCAGCAGTCCAACAGGGTTTGACGGCTACACCTTC,CASSPTGFDGYTF
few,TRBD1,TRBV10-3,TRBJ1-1,TGTGCCATCAGGGGAACAGGGGGCAACACTGAAGCTTTCTTT,CAIRGTGGNTEAFF
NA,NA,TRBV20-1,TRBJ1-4,TGCAGTGCTAGTCCGCAATCAGGGTTTTTTTATGAAAAACTGTTTTTT,CSASPQSGFFYEKLFF
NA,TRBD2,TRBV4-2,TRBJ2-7,TGTGCCAGCAGCCAAGGGCTAGCGGGGGAGTCCTACGAGCAGTACTTC,CASSQGLAGESYEQYF
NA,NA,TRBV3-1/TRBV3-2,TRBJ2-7,TGTGCCAGCAGCCAAGGGCTCAGGGGTGGATCCTACGAGCAGTACTTC,CASSQGLRGGSYEQYF
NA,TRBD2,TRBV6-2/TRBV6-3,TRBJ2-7,TGTGCCAGCAGCATCCGGACTAGCGGCCGCTACGAGCAGTACTTC,CASSIRTSGRYEQYF
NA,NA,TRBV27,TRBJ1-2,TGTGCCAGCAGTTTAACCAGGGGCGAATATGGCTACACCTTC,CASSLTRGEYGYTF
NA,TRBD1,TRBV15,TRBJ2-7,TGTGCCACCAGCAATAAAGCTAGCCGGGACAGCTCCTACGAGCAGTACTTC,CATSNKASRDSSYEQYF
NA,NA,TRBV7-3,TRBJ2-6,TGTGCCAGCAGCTTACGGGAGCGGGCCTACTCTGGGGCCAACGTCCTGACTTTC,CASSLRERAYSGANVLTF
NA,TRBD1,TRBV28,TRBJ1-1,TGTGCCAGCAGCTTGCAGACAGGGGTGAGATACACTGAAGCTTTCTTT,CASSLQTGVRYTEAFF